This passage covers 7 T cell receptor beta chains from one sample sequenced in a study of technical replicates of blood from four donors. Generated by immunoSEQ multiplex PCR, the TCRdb table keeps only in-frame clones and is missing some. The sample records under 85,000 clones, about 93% being singletons. Sequenced: T cells isolated from PBMCs. Receptors originate from a human donor in good health.

V gene TRBV11-3 combines with J gene TRBJ2-7, with a tentative D call TRBD2 (5 bases). This CDR3 is 14 amino acids long. Germline V lookup: CDR1 SGHNT, CDR2 YENEEA. V was trimmed by 2 bases and J by 7 bases, leaving 15 bases between them. CDR3 nucleotides: TGTGCCAGCAGCTTACAGTACGGGGTCCGGGAGCAGTACTTC. Translating it yields CASSLQYGVREQYF. Complete variable domain (other parts from reference TRBV11-3 and TRBJ2-7): EAGVVQSPRYKIIEKKQPVAFWCNPISGHNTLYWYLQNLGQGPELLIRYENEEAVDDSQLPKDRFSAERLKGVDSTLKIQPAELGDSAVYLCASSLQYGVREQYFGPGTRLTVT.

The chain links TRBV4-3 to TRBJ2-5; D gene unclear. CDR1 is LGHNA and CDR2 is YSLEER in the germline V gene. The CDR3 consists of 14 residues. Trimming removed 0 bases at V and 5 bases at J, with 10 bases between. CDR3 DNA sequence: TGCGCCAGCAGCCAAGAGACGGCCGGGGAGACCCAGTACTTC. Protein product: CASSQETAGETQYF.

The V gene is TRBV4-1, the J gene TRBJ2-7; the D gene is possibly TRBD2 (6 bases). Between the trimmed V and J ends, which lost 1 base and 3 bases, there was a span of 10 bases. CDR3 size: 14 residues. Germline V gene lookup returns CDR1 MGHRA and CDR2 YSYEKL. This CDR3 reads CASSQVGTLYEQYF. The CDR3, as DNA: TGCGCCAGCAGCCAAGTCGGGACTCTCTACGAGCAGTACTTC.

V usage is TRBV6-5 and J usage is TRBJ2-5; possible D gene TRBD2, 6 bases. The CDR3 consists of 13 residues. Trimming cost V 6 bases and J 5 bases, with 13 bases left between them. The V gene's germline CDR1 is MNHEY and CDR2 SVGAGI. The CDR3 sequence is CASSNTRGETQYF. The DNA of the CDR3 is TGTGCCAGCAGCAACACTCGGGGGGAGACCCAGTACTTC.

The count of this clone is one. V usage is TRBV10-3 and J usage is TRBJ2-7; a possible D gene is TRBD1 (5 bases). CDR1 is ENHRY and CDR2 is SYGVKD in the germline V gene. V was pared by 4 bases and J by 0 bases, with 10 bases between. CDR3 size: 14 residues. The CDR3 reads CAISGGTPSYEQYF. The CDR3 bases are TGTGCCATCAGTGGGGGCACCCCCTCCTACGAGCAGTACTTC.

The V and J genes are TRBV5-1 and TRBJ2-3, with 12 bases lining up with TRBD2. Germline-derived CDR1 and CDR2 are SGHRS and YFSETQ. V was clipped by 3 bases and J by 6 bases; unmatched bases: 11. This CDR3 has 17 amino acids. Here the CDR3 reads CASSSSGLAGLYDTQYF. The CDR3 DNA sequence: TGCGCCAGCAGCTCCAGCGGACTAGCGGGATTGTATGATACGCAGTATTTT.

CDR3 loop: CASRTGDHSNQPQHF. The CDR3 DNA follows: TGTGCCAGTAGGACGGGGGATCATAGCAATCAGCCCCAGCATTTT. The rearrangement joins TRBV19 to TRBJ1-5; D perhaps matches TRBD1 (5 bases). The CDR3 length is 15 residues. V shed 6 bases and J shed 0 bases, with 12 bases lying between them. Germline CDR1 and CDR2: LNHDA and SQIVND (reference sequence).